A selection of T cell receptor beta chains follows, all from one sample in a study of OX40 agonist ivuxolimab in advanced cancers. Libraries were prepared by immunoSEQ multiplex PCR; TCRdb keeps only in-frame clonotypes and omits some of them. Of fewer than 60,000 clones listed, over 75% are singletons. This specimen was CD4+ or CD8+ T cells sorted from blood, taken in a trial of the OX40 agonist ivuxolimab. These TCRs come from an adult with an advanced solid tumor such as melanoma, head and neck, liver or kidney cancer. The CDR3 runs from the conserved cysteine through the conserved F or W. D genes are given only for firm matches. Clone size appears in some rows only: once, few, many, or a class for an expanded clone.

J: TRBJ2-3; size: .; V: TRBV10-3; D: .; CDR3: CAIRETRETDTQYF; DNA: TGTGCCATCAGGGAGACTAGGGAAACAGATACGCAGTATTTT
J: TRBJ2-7; size: .; V: TRBV4-2; D: TRBD2; CDR3: CASSSWTSGNEQYF; DNA: TGTGCCAGCAGCTCCTGGACTAGCGGGAACGAGCAGTACTTC
J: TRBJ2-7; size: few; V: TRBV6-5; D: .; CDR3: CASSYSITGEREQYF; DNA: TGTGCCAGCAGTTACTCGATTACGGGGGAACGGGAGCAGTACTTC
J: TRBJ1-2; size: .; V: TRBV4-3; D: TRBD1; CDR3: CASSQPDRPYGYTF; DNA: TGCGCCAGCAGCCAACCGGACAGGCCCTATGGCTACACCTTC
J: TRBJ2-5; size: .; V: TRBV5-1; D: .; CDR3: CASSMQSQETQYF; DNA: TGCGCCAGCAGCATGCAATCCCAAGAGACCCAGTACTTC
J: TRBJ1-1; size: .; V: TRBV2; D: .; CDR3: CASIIGMNTEAFF; DNA: TGTGCCAGCATAATAGGAATGAACACTGAAGCTTTCTTT
J: TRBJ2-2; size: few; V: TRBV7-8; D: TRBD2; CDR3: CASERGGTGELFF; DNA: TGTGCCAGCGAACGGGGGGGCACCGGGGAGCTGTTTTTT
J: TRBJ2-1; size: .; V: TRBV19; D: TRBD1; CDR3: CASSRDRGRPDNEQFF; DNA: TGTGCCAGTAGCCGGGACAGGGGGCGCCCGGACAATGAGCAGTTCTTC
J: TRBJ2-2; size: .; V: TRBV10-3; D: TRBD1; CDR3: CAISGGTGANTGELFF; DNA: TGTGCCATCAGTGGCGGGACAGGGGCGAACACCGGGGAGCTGTTTTTT
J: TRBJ1-3; size: .; V: TRBV7-2; D: .; CDR3: CASSPTGSGNTIYF; DNA: TGTGCCAGCAGCCCAACGGGCTCTGGAAACACCATATATTTT
J: TRBJ2-2; size: .; V: TRBV14; D: .; CDR3: CASSQEWNTGELFF; DNA: TGTGCCAGCAGCCAAGAATGGAACACCGGGGAGCTGTTTTTT
J: TRBJ2-3; size: few; V: TRBV5-1; D: .; CDR3: CASSFHTDTQYF; DNA: TGCGCCAGCAGCTTCCACACAGATACGCAGTATTTT
J: TRBJ1-2; size: .; V: TRBV29-1; D: TRBD1; CDR3: CSAEEFRNRGRGGYTF; DNA: TGCAGCGCTGAAGAGTTTAGGAACAGGGGGCGCGGTGGCTACACCTTC
J: TRBJ2-6; size: .; V: TRBV5-4; D: .; CDR3: CASSQGPSVSGANVLTF; DNA: TGTGCCAGCAGCCAAGGGCCATCGGTGTCTGGGGCCAACGTCCTGACTTTC
J: TRBJ2-2; size: .; V: TRBV2; D: TRBD1; CDR3: CASSGQGGTGELFF; DNA: TGTGCCAGCAGTGGACAGGGTGGCACCGGGGAGCTGTTTTTT
J: TRBJ2-3; size: .; V: TRBV27; D: TRBD2; CDR3: CASSLGLAGYNTDTQYF; DNA: TGTGCCAGCAGTCTAGGACTAGCGGGATACAACACAGATACGCAGTATTTT
J: TRBJ2-1; size: .; V: TRBV4-1; D: .; CDR3: CASSRTKGLSYNEQFF; DNA: TGCGCCAGCAGCCGGACTAAGGGACTCTCCTACAATGAGCAGTTCTTC